This T cell receptor (beta chain) was found in a study of Ad26.COV2.S vaccination and SARS-CoV-2 variants. Study-wide background: COV1001, an Ad26.COV2.S trial, supplied this vaccine-arm donor. Participants got Ad26.COV2.S intramuscularly, once or twice 56 days apart.

CDR3 length: 15 amino acids. Germline-derived CDR1 and CDR2 are SGHAT and FQNNGV. V was clipped by 2 bases and J by 4 bases; unmatched bases: 5. Stated treatment: roughly 18 received Ad26.COV2.S at low or high dose, single or two shots; 5 received placebo; per-sample allocation not given. Specimens were obtained on day 63 following the first vaccine or placebo injection. In the case of this clone: The antigen is unknown.

TCRdb's table, derived via immunoSEQ multiplex PCR, lists solely in-frame clones and lacks some. Of some 350,000 clones in the sample, about 85% were seen once. The study, taken as a whole, reports: Those who received the vaccine showed greater spike-specific TCR breadth than those given placebo. It was reported that spike-specific CD8+ and CD4+ T cell responses were substantially broad after vaccination.

The gene calls are TRBV11-2 and TRBJ2-3; TRBD2 matches 8 bases. This clonotype was sampled from a person aged 18-65 years who received the Ad26.COV2.S COVID-19 vaccine or a placebo. Sequencing was performed on peripheral blood, taken in a trial of Ad26.COV2.S vaccine versus placebo. The CDR3 DNA is TGTGCCAGCAGCTTAACAGCGGGAGTTGCAGATACGCAGTATTTT. Protein: CASSLTAGVADTQYF.